The clone carrying this T cell receptor beta chain was found a few times. Its specificity is unknown. The CDR3 totals 18 residues. CDR1 is SGHRS, CDR2 YFSETQ, per germline. V lost 0 bases and J lost 1; bases outside the gene matches: 9. This entry comes from a study of molecular identifiers for immune sequencing clone quantification. Study-wide findings and caveats: Reportedly, one cell's Jurkat TCR RNA was detected within 1,100,000 naive CD8 cells. Clones that exceeded 20 RNA copies held over 98% of effector molecules, yet under 1% in naive cells.

TCRdb fed the PCR reads into MiXCR, producing one record per CDR3 protein. The sample comprises 600,000 to 650,000 distinct CDR3 sequences, about 20% of which are singletons, and approximately 0.9% rests with the top ten. This chain uses TRBV5-1 with TRBJ2-1; 8 nucleotides align to TRBD2. The source of this sequence is a human donor in good health. Some libraries in this study had Jurkat cell RNA spiked in. The specimen sequenced was naive CD8+ T cells from blood, with Jurkat cell RNA spiked in. Stated subset: FACS-sorted CD8+CD4-CCR7+CD45RA+ naive T cells. The CDR3 is CASSLVSTSGGSYNEQFF. CDR3 nucleotide sequence: TGCGCCAGCAGCTTGGTTAGTACTAGCGGAGGTTCCTACAATGAGCAGTTCTTC.